Given below is one T cell receptor (beta chain) in context. Its antigen is not identified. These data are taken from a study of fetal regulatory T cell absence and autoimmunity. Study as a whole: Without clinical diabetes, IPEX patients showed exocrine pancreas autoimmunity. Study results and caveats: Compared with cord blood, pancreas showed oligoclonal TCR enrichment, some clones over 100-fold. Pancreas and cord blood did not differ much in TRB family usage.

CDR3 length: 15 amino acids. With 2 bases removed from V and 6 bases from J, the gap between germline ends came to 17 bases. The germline CDR1 and CDR2 sequences are LGHNA and YSLEER. The protocol was immunoSEQ multiplex PCR, while the TCRdb copy is restricted to in-frame clones and leaves out a portion. The data contain 95,000 to 100,000 clones, less than 80% of them singletons. The source material was pancreas tissue. The V call is TRBV4-3, the J call TRBJ2-7, with D possibly being TRBD1 (6 bases). The sequence was obtained from a male donor with IPEX syndrome. The CDR3 nucleotides are TGCGCCAGCAGCCAAATGAGAACAGGGACCAGCGAGCAGTACTTC. This gives the protein CASSQMRTGTSEQYF.